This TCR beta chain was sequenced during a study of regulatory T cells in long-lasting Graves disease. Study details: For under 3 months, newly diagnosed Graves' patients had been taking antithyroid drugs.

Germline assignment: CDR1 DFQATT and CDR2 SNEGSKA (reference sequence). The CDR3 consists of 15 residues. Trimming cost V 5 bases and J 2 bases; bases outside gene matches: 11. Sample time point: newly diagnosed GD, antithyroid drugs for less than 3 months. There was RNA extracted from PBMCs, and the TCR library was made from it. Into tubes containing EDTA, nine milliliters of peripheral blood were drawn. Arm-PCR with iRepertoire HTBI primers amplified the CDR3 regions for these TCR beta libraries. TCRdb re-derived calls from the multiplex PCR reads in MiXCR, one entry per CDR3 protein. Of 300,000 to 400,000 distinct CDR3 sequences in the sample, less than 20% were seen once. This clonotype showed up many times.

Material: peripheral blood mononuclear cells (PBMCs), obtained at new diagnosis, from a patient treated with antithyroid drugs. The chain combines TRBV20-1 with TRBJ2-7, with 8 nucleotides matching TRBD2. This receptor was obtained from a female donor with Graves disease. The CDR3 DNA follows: TGCAGTGCTCGCGCTACTAGCGGTAACACCTACGAGCAGTACTTC. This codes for CSARATSGNTYEQYF.